The clone carrying this T cell receptor (beta chain) was seen just once. Trimming removed 1 base from V and 1 base from J, with 7 bases in between. This CDR3 region has 14 residues. Germline V gene sequence: CDR1 LNHDA, CDR2 SQIVND (reference sequence). The time point was: after dendritic cell vaccination, including at tumor progression/relapse. The record originates from a study of glioma-infiltrating T cells after dendritic cell vaccination. The table came from immunoSEQ multiplex PCR; TCRdb's copy has only in-frame clones and leaves some out. Here the sample spans around 90,000 clones, approximately 80% being singletons.

The chain carries TRBV19 and TRBJ1-1, with D perhaps matching TRBD1 (5 bases). The receptor comes from a human donor with glioblastoma. Specimen: blood, collected after dendritic cell vaccination. CDR3 sequence (DNA): TGTGCCAGTAGTATAGGCGACAGGAACACTGAAGCTTTCTTT. This translates into CASSIGDRNTEAFF.